Here is one T cell receptor beta chain with its context. Treatment defined: oral pan-JAK inhibitor, 5-10 mg twice daily. The germline V and J ends were trimmed by 3 bases and 1 base, with 9 bases remaining between them. CDR1 MNHEY and CDR2 SMNVEV come from the germline V gene (reference sequence). This CDR3 is built from 14 residues. cDNA serving as the sequencing template came from extracted, reverse transcribed RNA. The method was immunoSEQ multiplex PCR; TCRdb's version includes in-frame clones alone and lacks a portion of them. The sample records 200,000 to 250,000 clones, around three fifths being singletons. The sample comes from a study of CD8+ T cells in alopecia areata.

V is TRBV27 and J is TRBJ2-5, with D perhaps assigned TRBD1 or TRBD2 (5 bases each). This clonotype originated in a human donor with alopecia areata. The starting material was CD4+ T cells sorted from blood, obtained at week 4, from a patient treated with tofacitinib. CDR3 nucleotides: TGTGCCAGCAGTTTGAGGGGTAGCCAAGAGACCCAGTACTTC. Encoded protein: CASSLRGSQETQYF.